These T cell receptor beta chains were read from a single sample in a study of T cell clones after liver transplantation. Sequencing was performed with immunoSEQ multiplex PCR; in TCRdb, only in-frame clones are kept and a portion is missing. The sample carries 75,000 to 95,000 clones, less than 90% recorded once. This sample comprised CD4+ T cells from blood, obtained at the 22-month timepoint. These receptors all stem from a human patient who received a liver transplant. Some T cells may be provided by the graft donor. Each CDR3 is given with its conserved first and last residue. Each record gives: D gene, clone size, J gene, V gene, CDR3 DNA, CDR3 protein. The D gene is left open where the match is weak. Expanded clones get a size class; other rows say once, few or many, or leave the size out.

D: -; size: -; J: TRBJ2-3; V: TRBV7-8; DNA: TGTGCCAGCAGCTCTGTTACAGGGTCTCAAGATACGCAGTATTTT; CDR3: CASSSVTGSQDTQYF
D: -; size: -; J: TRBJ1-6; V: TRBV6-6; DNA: TGTGCCAGCAGTTACAGAGGGGAAAGAGGGGGATCACCCCTCCACTTT; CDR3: CASSYRGERGGSPLHF
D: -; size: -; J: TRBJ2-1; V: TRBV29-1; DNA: TGCAGCGTTGAAGAACAGGGTAAAAAGTTCTTC; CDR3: CSVEEQGKKFF
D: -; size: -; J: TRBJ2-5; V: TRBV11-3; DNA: TGTGCCAGCAGCGGCCCCTATGGGGAGACCCAGTACTTC; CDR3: CASSGPYGETQYF
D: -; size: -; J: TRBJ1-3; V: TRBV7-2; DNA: TGTGCCAGCAGCTTACGAGGAAACACCATATATTTT; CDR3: CASSLRGNTIYF
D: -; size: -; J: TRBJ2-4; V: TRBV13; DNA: TGTGCCAGCAGCTTACGGTTAGCCAAAAACATTCAGTACTTC; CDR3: CASSLRLAKNIQYF
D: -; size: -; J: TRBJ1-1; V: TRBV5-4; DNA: TGTGCCAGCAGCTTGGGATCGAAGCCTCCGAACACTGAAGCTTTCTTT; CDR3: CASSLGSKPPNTEAFF
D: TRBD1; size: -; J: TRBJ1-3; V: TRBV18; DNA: TGTGCCAGCTCGGAACAGGGGGCAAACTCTGGAAACACCATATATTTT; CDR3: CASSEQGANSGNTIYF
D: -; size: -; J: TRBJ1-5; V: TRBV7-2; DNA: TGTGCCAGCAGCTTAGAGCAGGACGGCAATCAGCCCCAGCATTTT; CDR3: CASSLEQDGNQPQHF
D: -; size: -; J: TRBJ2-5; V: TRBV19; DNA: TGTGCCAGTAGTCAGGGGGGGCGAGTGGAGACCCAGTACTTC; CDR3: CASSQGGRVETQYF
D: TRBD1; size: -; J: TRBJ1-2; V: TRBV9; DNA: TGTGCCAGCAGCGCGAGCGGGACAGGGGGTCCCTATGGCTACACCTTC; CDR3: CASSASGTGGPYGYTF
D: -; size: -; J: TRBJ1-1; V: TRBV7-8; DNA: TGTGCCAGCAGCTTAGATAGCGGGCTTGAAGCTTTCTTT; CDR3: CASSLDSGLEAFF
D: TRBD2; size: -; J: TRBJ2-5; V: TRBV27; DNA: TGTGCCAGCAGTTCGACTAGCGGGGTATGGGAGACCCAGTACTTC; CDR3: CASSSTSGVWETQYF
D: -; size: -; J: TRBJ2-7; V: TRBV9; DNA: TGTGCCAGCAGCGTCAAGGGAGGGAGGGGGGATGAGCAGTACTTC; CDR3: CASSVKGGRGDEQYF
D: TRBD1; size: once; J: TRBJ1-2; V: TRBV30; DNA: TGTGCCTGGGGATCGGACAGGGAGGGCTACACCTTC; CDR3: CAWGSDREGYTF
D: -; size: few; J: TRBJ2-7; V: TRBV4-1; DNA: TGCGCCAGCAGCCAAGAGGACAGCTCCTACGAGCAGTACTTC; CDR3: CASSQEDSSYEQYF
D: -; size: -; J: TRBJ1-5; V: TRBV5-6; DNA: TGTGCCAGCAGCTTGGGCGCTGGGACCAGCAATCAGCCCCAGCATTTT; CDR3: CASSLGAGTSNQPQHF
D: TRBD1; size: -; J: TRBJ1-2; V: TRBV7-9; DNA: TGTGCCAGCAGCTTCTTACACAGGGGGCAGAAGGGCTACACCTTC; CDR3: CASSFLHRGQKGYTF
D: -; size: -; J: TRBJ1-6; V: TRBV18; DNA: TGTGCCAGCTCAGACGGAAAGGGGAGGGTCGACTTT; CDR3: CASSDGKGRVDF
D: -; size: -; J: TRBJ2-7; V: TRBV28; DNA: TGTGCCACTCGAGGGGGGGGCTACCACGAGCAGTACTTC; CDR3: CATRGGGYHEQYF
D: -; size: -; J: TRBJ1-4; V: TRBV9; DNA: TGTGCCAGCAGCGTAGCTACAAGGGGACCCAATGAAAAACTGTTTTTT; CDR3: CASSVATRGPNEKLFF
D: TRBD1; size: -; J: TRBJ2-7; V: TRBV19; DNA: TGTGCCAGTAGTGTACAGGGGGCCCACGAGCAGTACTTC; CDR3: CASSVQGAHEQYF
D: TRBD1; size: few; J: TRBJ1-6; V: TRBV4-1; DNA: TGCGCCAGCAGTCCCGACAGGGGGGGTACCACCTATAATTCACCCCTCCACTTT; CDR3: CASSPDRGGTTYNSPLHF